The rows below give T cell receptor beta chains drawn from one sample of a study of shared clonotypes between healthy human individuals. TCRdb's copy holds only in-frame clones and misses some; the assay was immunoSEQ multiplex PCR. The table shows about 470,000 clones, with 70% to 80% occurring only once. Sequenced material: PBMCs. The source of these receptors is a woman in her thirties or forties in good health. Some clones in this sample may be carry-over from other donors' samples. CDR3s include the opening cysteine and the closing phenylalanine or tryptophan.

V gene: TRBV29-1; CDR3 protein: CSARGLEGNEQFF
V gene: TRBV7-3; CDR3 protein: CASSARGGSPKFTEAFF
V gene: TRBV10-2; CDR3 protein: CASSDPSGRTKAYEQYF
V gene: TRBV28; CDR3 protein: CASSLGSDSEAFF
V gene: TRBV15; CDR3 protein: CATSRDPTYTHYNSPLHF
V gene: TRBV11-2; CDR3 protein: CASSPGGSQETQYF
V gene: TRBV5-4; CDR3 protein: CASSNDRGHQETQYF
V gene: TRBV30; CDR3 protein: CAWSPRERDPQYF
V gene: TRBV7-3; CDR3 protein: CASSSRDRGMNTEAFF
V gene: TRBV2; CDR3 protein: CASSESLTGGHQPQHF
V gene: TRBV6-5; CDR3 protein: CASSYRRGLGEKLFF
V gene: TRBV19; CDR3 protein: CASSREGRFYEQYF
V gene: TRBV4-3; CDR3 protein: CASSQGLPRQGGYNEQFF
V gene: TRBV6-5; CDR3 protein: CASSYSRDPPGYEQYF
V gene: TRBV5-1; CDR3 protein: CASRRESNTGELFF
V gene: TRBV4-2; CDR3 protein: CASSQEGNYNTGELFF
V gene: TRBV19; CDR3 protein: CASSQDRSVNTEAFF
V gene: TRBV6-1; CDR3 protein: CASSTSGANYGYTF
V gene: TRBV5-1; CDR3 protein: CASSWGGGRPQHF
V gene: TRBV9; CDR3 protein: CASSPLAGGSETQYF
V gene: TRBV5-4; CDR3 protein: CASSLGGPHNEQFF
V gene: TRBV5-1; CDR3 protein: CASSLASATNYGYTF
V gene: TRBV20-1; CDR3 protein: CSASSTTDGFF